These 5 T cell receptor beta chains share one sample of origin, sequenced in a study of T cell repertoires in aging, cancer and after chemotherapy. TRB rearrangements spanning V, D and J were amplified using mixed TRB-A/B primers. A single record per CDR3 protein comes from TCRdb applying MiXCR to the multiplex PCR reads. This repertoire shows about 14,000 distinct CDR3 sequences, about 26% found once; its top ten account for about half. The template was genomic DNA from peripheral blood, not RNA. The specimen was blood. These receptors were obtained from a human donor in good health.

The rearrangement uses TRBV12-3 or TRBV12-4 and TRBJ2-7; no reliable D call. V dropped 2 bases and J dropped 4 bases, with 18 bases sitting between them. This CDR3 has 16 amino acids. The CDR3 sequence: CASSLRFGSWVYEQYF. Here the CDR3 DNA reads TGTGCCAGCAGTTTAAGATTCGGATCGTGGGTTTACGAGCAGTACTTC.

This clonotype ranks as medium-sized. The V gene is TRBV19, the J gene TRBJ1-1; D is ambiguous. Per the germline V gene, CDR1 is LNHDA and CDR2 is SQIVND (reference sequence). The V and J ends lost 3 bases and 7 bases respectively, with 12 bases between them. The CDR3 spans 13 residues. Here the CDR3 reads CASSIRIGYEAFF. CDR3 nucleotide sequence: TGTGCCAGTAGTATCAGGATAGGATATGAAGCTTTCTTT. The whole variable domain, remainder taken from reference TRBV19 and TRBJ1-1, is DGGITQSPKYLFRKEGQNVTLSCEQNLNHDAMYWYRQDPGQGLRLIYYSQIVNDFQKGDIAEGYSVSREKKESFPLTVTSAQKNPTAFYLCASSIRIGYEAFFGQGTRLTVV.

This clonotype was counted only a few times. The chain links TRBV25-1 to TRBJ2-3, with D unclear. V was pared by 5 bases and J by 3 bases, with 9 bases between. The CDR3 runs to 13 residues. Germline V gene lookup returns CDR1 MGHDK and CDR2 SYGVNS. The CDR3 is CASSKSGTDTQYF. CDR3 bases: TGTGCCAGCAGTAAGTCAGGTACAGATACGCAGTATTTT. Full variable domain (outside the CDR3, taken from reference TRBV25-1 and TRBJ2-3): EADIYQTPRYLVIGTGKKITLECSQTMGHDKMYWYQQDPGMELHLIHYSYGVNSTEKGDLSSESTVSRIRTEHFPLTLESARPSHTSQYLCASSKSGTDTQYFGPGTRLTVL.

CDR3 sequence reads: CASSFRQSDTQYF. In nucleotides, the CDR3 is TGTGCCAGCAGTTTCCGACAGTCAGATACGCAGTATTTT. This chain connects TRBV12-3 or TRBV12-4 to TRBJ2-3; a weak D match, TRBD1 (5 bases). The CDR3 contains 13 residues. The ends were cut back, 3 bases at V and 4 bases at J, with 8 bases in the middle.

The chain joins TRBV14 to TRBJ2-2, with D tentatively TRBD2 (5 bases). V was pared by 2 bases and J by 2 bases, with 12 bases between. The CDR3 runs to 16 residues. Germline values: CDR1 SGHDN, CDR2 FVKESK. Here the CDR3 reads CASSQRSGKNTGELFF. The CDR3 DNA is TGTGCCAGCAGCCAACGATCGGGGAAAAACACCGGGGAGCTGTTTTTT.